These 29 T cell receptor beta chains share one sample of origin, sequenced in a study of blood T cell repertoires in COVID-19. Here immunoSEQ multiplex PCR was the method, and the copy in TCRdb shows in-frame clones only, minus some. The sample yields around 170,000 clones, about 86% seen once. Specimen: peripheral blood. The receptors stem from a man aged 25-45 years with active or convalescent COVID-19.

The V and J genes are TRBV6-2 or TRBV6-3 and TRBJ2-2, with D unclear. Trimming left V 4 bases short and J 5 bases short, with 8 bases between. The V gene's germline CDR1 is MNHEY and CDR2 SVGEGT. CDR3 length equals 13 residues. This chain's CDR3 is CASSSRLTGELFF. CDR3 bases: TGTGCCAGCAGTTCCCGGTTAACCGGGGAGCTGTTTTTT.

The chain is built from TRBV7-9 and TRBJ1-4; D remains ambiguous. V lost 4 bases and J lost 5, with 8 bases in between. The CDR3 length is 13 residues. Germline CDR1 SEHNR, CDR2 FQNEAQ (reference sequence). The CDR3 is CASSSTDNEKLFF. The CDR3 coding sequence is TGTGCCAGCAGCTCCACAGACAATGAAAAACTGTTTTTT.

The chain links TRBV7-9 to TRBJ2-7; 8 bases line up with TRBD2. V was clipped by 2 bases and J by 2 bases; unmatched bases: 2. The CDR3 length is 14 residues. Germline loops: CDR1 SEHNR, CDR2 FQNEAQ (reference sequence). CDR3 residues: CASSLSLAAYEQYF. In nucleotides, the CDR3 is TGTGCCAGCAGCTTATCACTAGCGGCCTACGAGCAGTACTTC.

This clone appeared once. The V call is TRBV5-4, the J call TRBJ2-3; perhaps TRBD1 as D (5 bases). The CDR3 is made up of 14 amino acids. In germline, CDR1 is SGHNT, CDR2 YYREEE (reference sequence). Between the trimmed V and J ends, which lost 1 base and 1 base, there was a span of 7 bases. CDR3 sequence: CASSLIQGTDTQYF. For the CDR3, the DNA is TGTGCCAGCAGCTTGATACAGGGCACAGATACGCAGTATTTT.

This clone was counted between two and nine times. The CDR3 reads CASSWRRDRGRRRTDTQYF. The CDR3 nucleotides are TGTGCCAGCAGCTGGCGCCGGGACAGGGGGCGAAGACGAACAGATACGCAGTATTTT. This chain joins TRBV11-2 and TRBJ2-3, with TRBD1 matching 12 bases. Trimming at V came to 4 bases and at J to 3 bases, leaving 14 bases not matched to a gene. The CDR3 has 19 amino acids. CDR1 is SGHAT, CDR2 FQNNGV, per germline.

The chain joins TRBV7-9 to TRBJ2-1; TRBD2 agrees at 8 bases. The CDR3 sequence is 14 residues long. Germline values: CDR1 SEHNR, CDR2 FQNEAQ (reference sequence). V lost 2 bases to trimming and J lost 8 bases; unmatched junction nucleotides: 5. The CDR3 DNA follows: TGTGCCAGCAGCTTACCGGGAGGGCCTGATGAGCAGTTCTTC. Translating it yields CASSLPGGPDEQFF.

The V and J genes are TRBV15 and TRBJ2-7; a weak D match, TRBD2 (6 bases). Germline V lookup: CDR1 LNHNV, CDR2 YYDKDF (reference sequence). V dropped 4 bases and J dropped 3 bases, with 13 bases sitting between them. This CDR3 spans 14 amino acids. CDR3 sequence reads: CATSIQTGVYEQYF. CDR3 DNA: TGTGCCACCAGCATCCAGACGGGGGTCTACGAGCAGTACTTC.

The sample holds one count of this clone. The chain joins TRBV7-3 to TRBJ1-1; tentative D call: TRBD1 (5 bases). The germline V and J ends were trimmed by 5 bases and 2 bases, with 12 bases remaining between them. Looked up from germline, CDR1 is SGHTA and CDR2 is FQGTGA. This CDR3 comprises 14 residues. CDR3 nucleotides: TGTGCCAGCAGCCGTCAGGGTGGAAACACTGAAGCTTTCTTT. Amino acid sequence: CASSRQGGNTEAFF.

The chain employs TRBV7-9 and TRBJ1-6, with 11 bases that match TRBD1. V dropped 5 bases and J dropped 10; count of bases not matched to a gene: 10. Germline loops: CDR1 SEHNR, CDR2 FQNEAQ (reference sequence). CDR3 length equals 16 residues. Here the CDR3 DNA reads TGTGCCAGCAGCACGGACAGGGGGCAAACAAGGTCACCCCTCCACTTT. Its protein product is CASSTDRGQTRSPLHF.

The chain carries TRBV5-1 and TRBJ2-2; possibly TRBD2 for D (5 bases). Germline lookup yields CDR1 SGHRS and CDR2 YFSETQ. Trimming stripped 5 bases from V and 2 bases from J, with 7 bases between. This CDR3 spans 13 amino acids. The CDR3 sequence is CASRAGNTGELFF. DNA for the CDR3: TGCGCCAGCAGGGCGGGTAACACCGGGGAGCTGTTTTTT.

The chain links TRBV10-3 to TRBJ2-3; possibly TRBD1 for D (6 bases). From germline, CDR1 is ENHRY and CDR2 SYGVKD. The CDR3 covers 13 residues. The ends were cut back, 7 bases at V and 2 bases at J, with 10 bases in the middle. DNA for the CDR3: TGTGCCATCAACAGGGAAAACACAGATACGCAGTATTTT. Amino acid sequence: CAINRENTDTQYF.

The chain carries TRBV15 and TRBJ1-2, with 8 bases aligning to TRBD1. After removal of 0 bases from V and 2 bases from J, the junction contained 5 bases not matched to a gene. This CDR3 is built from 16 residues. Germline V gene sequence: CDR1 LNHNV, CDR2 YYDKDF (reference sequence). The CDR3 protein is CATSRDRAGGNYGYTF. The CDR3 DNA reads TGTGCCACCAGCAGAGATCGGGCAGGGGGCAACTATGGCTACACCTTC.

The chain couples TRBV28 to TRBJ1-4, with 8 bases fitting TRBD1. CDR3 size: 13 residues. V trimming: 9 bases; J trimming: 2 bases; junction bases outside the gene matches: 2. Germline CDR1 and CDR2: MDHEN and SYDVKM. The CDR3 bases are TGTGCCAGTTCAGGGGGCACTAATGAAAAACTGTTTTTT. This gives the protein CASSGGTNEKLFF.

V usage is TRBV4-3 and J usage is TRBJ1-5; TRBD1 matches at 8 bases. Germline CDR1 reads LGHNA; CDR2 reads YSLEER. V was clipped by 0 bases and J by 6 bases; unmatched bases: 22. CDR3 length: 21 residues. CDR3 DNA: TGCGCCAGCAGCCAAGAGGTACTACCCACCCAGGGGGCGCTTATTGGTCAGCCCCAGCATTTT. Its protein product is CASSQEVLPTQGALIGQPQHF.

The chain has TRBV7-2 and TRBJ2-7; TRBD2 aligns across 11 bases. The CDR3 is 19 amino acids. V lost 3 bases to trimming and J lost 1 base; unmatched junction nucleotides: 14. Germline CDR1 reads SGHTA; CDR2 reads FQGNSA. CDR3 in DNA: TGTGCCAGCAGCTTCGTCACCCGAGGACTAGCGGGTTGTTCCTACGAGCAGTACGTC. This codes for CASSFVTRGLAGCSYEQYV.

The chain is built from TRBV29-1 and TRBJ2-7, with D hard to call. Germline CDR1 and CDR2: SQVTM and ANQGSEA. Trimming took 0 bases from V and 3 from J, leaving 9 bases between them. The length of the CDR3 is 13 residues. The CDR3 coding sequence is TGCAGCGTTGAAGAAGACACCTTCTACGAGCAGTACTTC. It yields the protein CSVEEDTFYEQYF.

The chain combines TRBV30 with TRBJ2-5; tentatively, D is TRBD2 (6 bases). The CDR3 runs to 13 residues. Germline V gives CDR1 GTSNPN, CDR2 SVGIG (reference sequence). V was shortened by 7 bases and J by 2 bases, with 14 bases between the two germline ends. The CDR3 sequence: CALGSGAQETQYF. The CDR3 nucleotides are TGTGCCTTGGGTAGCGGAGCACAAGAGACCCAGTACTTC.

This clone has more than one count but fewer than ten. The V and J genes are TRBV11-3 and TRBJ1-1, with TRBD1 matching over 7 bases. From germline, CDR1 is SGHNT and CDR2 YENEEA. The trim removed 5 bases at V and 0 bases at J, leaving 6 bases unmatched. CDR3 length: 15 amino acids. The CDR3 region has the DNA TGTGCCAGCAGCAACAGGGGTGGGGTGAACACTGAAGCTTTCTTT. Translated, it gives CASSNRGGVNTEAFF. Combining the CDR3 with reference TRBV11-3 and TRBJ1-1 gives the whole variable domain EAGVVQSPRYKIIEKKQPVAFWCNPISGHNTLYWYLQNLGQGPELLIRYENEEAVDDSQLPKDRFSAERLKGVDSTLKIQPAELGDSAVYLCASSNRGGVNTEAFFGQGTRLTVV.

The chain couples TRBV19 to TRBJ2-2, with D tentatively TRBD2 (7 bases). V lost 6 bases, J lost 6 bases, and 14 bases lay in between. CDR1 and CDR2 (germline): LNHDA, SQIVND (reference sequence). The CDR3 is made up of 14 amino acids. The CDR3: CASRFLGGPGELFF. The CDR3 nucleotides are TGTGCCAGTAGGTTCTTGGGGGGGCCCGGGGAGCTGTTTTTT.

The rearrangement uses TRBV3-1 (or the pseudogene TRBV3-2) and TRBJ1-1; TRBD1 might be the D (5 bases). The CDR3 is 17 amino acids. V lost 0 bases and J 5 bases, leaving 19 bases between the germline ends. Germline lookup yields CDR1 LGHDT and CDR2 YNNKEL (reference sequence). CDR3 sequence (DNA): TGTGCCAGCAGCCAAGATGTGGGGCCCAAAGCGGGAACTGAAGCTTTCTTT. Amino acid sequence: CASSQDVGPKAGTEAFF.

The chain combines TRBV4-1 with TRBJ1-2, with a weak D call TRBD1 (6 bases). The V gene's germline CDR1 is MGHRA and CDR2 YSYEKL. V lost 6 bases to trimming and J lost 0 bases, with 11 bases between them. The CDR3 totals 14 residues. The DNA for the CDR3 is TGCGCCAGCAGACAGGGTACAGCTAACTATGGCTACACCTTC. Encoded protein: CASRQGTANYGYTF.

The rearrangement uses TRBV21-1 and TRBJ1-5; the table's TRBD1 call for D was not verified on the DNA. TRBV21-1 is a listed pseudogene. The CDR3 extends over 16 amino acids. CDR3 residues: CASSKPNRASNQPQHF. The CDR3, as DNA: TGTGCCAGCAGCAAACCCAACAGGGCTAGCAATCAGCCCCAGCATTTT.

The genes are TRBV29-1 and TRBJ1-2; D ambiguous. Germline lookup yields CDR1 SQVTM and CDR2 ANQGSEA. This CDR3 region has 12 residues. Trimming removed 0 bases at V and 8 bases at J, with 10 bases between. DNA of the CDR3: TGCAGCGTTGAAGATGCAGGAGGAGGCTACACCTTC. Translated, it gives CSVEDAGGGYTF.

This chain connects TRBV29-1 to TRBJ2-5; maybe TRBD1 (6 bases). The CDR3 covers 12 residues. Trimming removed 4 bases at V and 5 bases at J, with 11 bases between. The germline V gene has CDR1 SQVTM and CDR2 ANQGSEA. CDR3 region: CSVVRGPETQYF. The CDR3 nucleotides are TGCAGCGTTGTCAGGGGTCCGGAGACCCAGTACTTC.

The chain employs TRBV2 and TRBJ1-5, with no clear D. There are 15 residues in the CDR3. The V gene lost 3 bases and the J gene lost 1 base, with 10 bases spanning the gap. In germline, CDR1 is SNHLY, CDR2 FYNNEI. The CDR3 loop is CASSEGQASNQPQHF. The CDR3 nucleotides are TGTGCCAGCAGTGAGGGTCAGGCCAGCAATCAGCCCCAGCATTTT.

This clone has just one count. The J gene is TRBJ2-2, the V gene TRBV5-6; D is undetermined. CDR3 length equals 15 residues. Germline V gene sequence: CDR1 SGHDT, CDR2 YYEEEE. The ends were cut back, 5 bases at V and 3 bases at J, with 14 bases in the middle. The CDR3 sequence is CASRNLVSDTGELFF. In DNA, the CDR3 is TGTGCCAGCAGGAATCTAGTTTCGGACACCGGGGAGCTGTTTTTT.

The rearrangement joins TRBV7-9 to TRBJ2-3; 9 positions agree with TRBD1. Losses at the gene ends were 6 bases for V and 4 bases for J; bases not matched to a gene: 8. The CDR3 spans 15 residues. CDR1 and CDR2 from the germline V gene are SEHNR and FQNEAQ (reference sequence). The CDR3 bases are TGTGCCAGCAGAGGGTGGGACAGGGTTTCAGATACGCAGTATTTT. Amino acids: CASRGWDRVSDTQYF.

The gene calls are TRBV7-3 and TRBJ2-1, with 12 bases lining up with TRBD2. V shed 3 bases, J shed 7 bases, and the junction held 4 bases outside the gene matches. The CDR3 is 15 residues long. From germline, CDR1 is SGHTA and CDR2 FQGTGA. CDR3 sequence reads: CASSLTGLAGNEQFF. For the CDR3, the DNA is TGTGCCAGCAGCTTGACGGGACTAGCGGGTAATGAGCAGTTCTTC.

This chain uses TRBV9 with TRBJ2-3, with 9 bases aligning to TRBD1. The CDR3 has 16 amino acids. V gave up 3 bases and J gave up 3 bases; unmatched junction bases: 8. The germline gives CDR1 SGDLS, CDR2 YYNGEE. CDR3 DNA sequence: TGTGCCAGCAGCGCATCGGGACAGGGTGGGACAGATACGCAGTATTTT. This gives the protein CASSASGQGGTDTQYF. The entire variable domain, with the rest obtained from reference TRBV9 and TRBJ2-3, is as follows: DSGVTQTPKHLITATGQRVTLRCSPRSGDLSVYWYQQSLDQGLQFLIQYYNGEERAKGNILERFSAQQFPDLHSELNLSSLELGDSALYFCASSASGQGGTDTQYFGPGTRLTVL.